The sample holds one count of the clone carrying this TCR beta chain. What it binds is not known. The method was immunoSEQ multiplex PCR; TCRdb's version includes in-frame clones alone and lacks a portion of them. This sample has some 100,000 clones; about 79% occur once, and the top ten carry approximately 6.8%. This sample was included in a study of PD-1 blockade in mismatch repair-deficient tumors. General observations from the study: Tumor-resident clones, often undetectable pretreatment in blood, expanded then contracted after pembrolizumab.

Germline values: CDR1 SEHNR, CDR2 FQNEAQ (reference sequence). The V end lost 4 bases, the J end lost 5 bases, and 11 bases lay between the germline ends. The CDR3 runs to 14 residues. The chain carries TRBV7-9 and TRBJ1-4; D not certain. The specimen was peripheral blood, collected 36 weeks after starting pembrolizumab. The receptor was isolated from an adult with mismatch repair-deficient cancer. DNA of the CDR3: TGTGCCAGCAGCTCCCCACGACGGAATGAAAAACTGTTTTTT. Translated, it gives CASSSPRRNEKLFF.